A selection of T cell receptor beta chains follows, all from one sample in a study of T cells after posttransplantation cyclophosphamide. Sequencing used immunoSEQ multiplex PCR; TCRdb keeps in-frame clones, though not all of them. The table includes approximately 47,000 clones, around 91% detected once. Specimen: PBMCs. Source of these receptors: a woman between 45 and 60 years old in good health and a related stem cell transplant donor. The CDR3 runs from the conserved cysteine through the conserved F or W. D genes are given only for firm matches. Clone size, where shown, is once, few, many, or a class for clones that have expanded.

j_gene	d_gene	v_gene	abundance	CDR3aa	CDR3nt
TRBJ2-3	-	TRBV5-4	-	CASSPPGDTQYF	TGTGCCAGCAGCCCACCAGGAGATACGCAGTATTTT
TRBJ2-5	-	TRBV7-7	-	CASSQGTDEETQYF	TGTGCCAGCAGCCAAGGGACTGACGAAGAGACCCAGTACTTC
TRBJ2-1	TRBD2	TRBV29-1	-	CSVTVLAGGRYNEQFF	TGCAGCGTTACTGTACTAGCGGGTGGAAGATACAATGAGCAGTTCTTC
TRBJ1-2	-	TRBV30	-	CAWGANNYGYTF	TGTGCCTGGGGGGCCAATAACTATGGCTACACCTTC
TRBJ2-7	-	TRBV27	once	CASSLSGEGAFLSSYEQYF	TGTGCCAGCAGTTTATCAGGTGAGGGAGCCTTCCTGAGCTCCTACGAGCAGTACTTC
TRBJ1-1	-	TRBV4-2	-	CASSHPGTINTEAFF	TGTGCCAGCAGCCACCCTGGGACAATAAACACTGAAGCTTTCTTT
TRBJ2-1	-	TRBV5-1	-	CASSLAGDYNEQFF	TGCGCCAGCAGCTTGGCCGGGGACTACAATGAGCAGTTCTTC
TRBJ2-6	TRBD1	TRBV19	-	CASSLTPQGATGANVLTF	TGTGCCAGTAGTCTTACACCTCAGGGGGCTACTGGGGCCAACGTCCTGACTTTC
TRBJ1-2	-	TRBV19	once	CASSQDSYGYTF	TGTGCCAGTAGTCAGGACAGCTATGGCTACACCTTC
TRBJ2-1	TRBD1	TRBV5-1	-	CASSWGQGSSYNEQFF	TGCGCCAGCAGCTGGGGACAGGGGAGCTCCTACAATGAGCAGTTCTTC
TRBJ1-2	TRBD1	TRBV7-2	once	CASSLGPVGQGAFGYTF	TGTGCCAGCAGCTTAGGCCCCGTCGGACAGGGGGCTTTTGGCTACACCTTC
TRBJ1-6	-	TRBV9	-	CASSHGGGNAPLHF	TGTGCCAGCAGCCATGGGGGAGGGAACGCACCCCTCCACTTT
TRBJ1-1	TRBD1	TRBV9	-	CASSGTVMNTEAFF	TGTGCCAGCAGTGGGACAGTTATGAACACTGAAGCTTTCTTT
TRBJ2-1	-	TRBV7-9	-	CASSLVSRLSYNEQFF	TGTGCCAGCAGCTTGGTATCACGGTTATCCTACAATGAGCAGTTCTTC
TRBJ2-2	TRBD1	TRBV10-3	once	CAISKRGQQDTGELFF	TGTGCCATCAGTAAGAGGGGGCAACAGGACACCGGGGAGCTGTTTTTT
TRBJ1-2	TRBD1	TRBV25-1	-	CASSDRTGYNYGYTF	TGTGCCAGCAGTGACCGGACAGGGTATAACTATGGCTACACCTTC
TRBJ2-4	TRBD2	TRBV6-6	once	CASTLRGTSPYF	TGTGCCAGCACTTTACGCGGGACTAGCCCGTACTTC
TRBJ2-1	-	TRBV20-1	-	CSAMGLPQFF	TGCAGTGCCATGGGACTTCCTCAGTTCTTC
TRBJ1-4	-	TRBV28	-	CASTLWTGGAEKLFF	TGTGCCAGCACCCTCTGGACGGGGGGTGCAGAAAAACTGTTTTTT
TRBJ2-1	-	TRBV7-8	-	CASSFRNNEQFF	TGTGCCAGCAGCTTCAGAAACAATGAGCAGTTCTTC
TRBJ1-5	-	TRBV5-6	once	CASSFGRGQPQHF	TGTGCCAGCAGCTTCGGTAGGGGTCAGCCCCAGCATTTT
TRBJ2-7	TRBD2	TRBV15	-	CATSRTSAYSYEQYF	TGTGCCACCAGCAGAACTAGCGCGTACTCCTACGAGCAGTACTTC
TRBJ2-7	-	TRBV5-1	-	CASSLAVEGGEQYF	TGCGCCAGCAGCTTGGCCGTTGAAGGCGGGGAGCAGTACTTC
TRBJ2-3	TRBD2	TRBV30	-	CAWSVLGGAGDTQYF	TGTGCCTGGAGTGTATTGGGGGGAGCGGGGGACACGCAGTATTTT
TRBJ2-2	-	TRBV27	-	CASSSPPRGGKNTGELFF	TGTGCCAGCAGTTCCCCCCCCCGCGGAGGAAAGAACACCGGGGAGCTGTTTTTT
TRBJ2-3	TRBD1	TRBV18	few	CASSPLRDREAETDTQYF	TGTGCCAGCTCACCACTCCGCGACAGGGAAGCTGAAACAGATACGCAGTATTTT
TRBJ2-5	TRBD2	TRBV7-6	-	CASSSGTSGRGGMETQYF	TGTGCCAGCAGCTCCGGGACTAGCGGGAGGGGTGGGATGGAGACCCAGTACTTC
TRBJ2-7	-	TRBV14	-	CASSQELRSEQYF	TGTGCCAGCAGCCAAGAACTTAGATCAGAGCAGTACTTC
TRBJ2-7	-	TRBV5-1	once	CASSLADSAISYEQYF	TGCGCCAGCAGCTTGGCCGATAGCGCCATCTCCTACGAGCAGTACTTC
TRBJ2-5	-	TRBV7-2	-	CASSLLGVADGEETQYF	TGTGCCAGCAGCCTGCTCGGGGTAGCGGACGGGGAAGAGACCCAGTACTTC
TRBJ1-6	TRBD1	TRBV5-1	-	CASSSTTGGSYNSPLHF	TGCGCCAGCAGCTCCACTACAGGGGGTTCCTATAATTCACCCCTCCACTTT
TRBJ2-3	TRBD2	TRBV11-2	-	CASSSQTSGRTDTQYF	TGTGCCAGCAGCTCTCAGACTAGCGGGCGCACAGATACGCAGTATTTT
TRBJ1-5	-	TRBV6-5	-	CASSQGSGQPQHF	TGTGCCAGCAGTCAGGGATCTGGTCAGCCCCAGCATTTT